These 23 T cell receptor beta chains came from one sample sequenced in a study of identical twins. A single record per CDR3 protein comes from TCRdb applying MiXCR to the 5' RACE reads. The sample carries about 530,000 distinct CDR3 sequences, under 25% recorded once. These data were also reused for a study on yellow fever vaccine responses in identical twins.

Sequencing was done on a sample of CD4+ T cells sorted from blood. These receptors were obtained from a woman younger than 30 in good health.

V and J are TRBV6-5 and TRBJ2-7; 7 bases are shared with TRBD2. The CDR3 runs to 15 residues. Per the germline V gene, CDR1 is MNHEY and CDR2 is SVGAGI. J gave up 0 bases and V 2 bases, and 4 bases lay outside the gene matches. CDR3 residues: CASSYTAGDSYEQYF. CDR3 nucleotide sequence: TGTGCCAGCAGTTACACGGCGGGAGACTCCTACGAGCAGTACTTC.

This clonotype showed up just a few times. The chain recombines TRBV24-1 with TRBJ2-5; no clear D. With 5 bases removed from V and 1 base from J, the gap between germline ends came to 1 base. Per germline, CDR1 KGHDR and CDR2 SFDVKD. The CDR3 has 11 amino acids. In DNA, the CDR3 is TGTGCCACCAGTGCCCAAGAGACCCAGTACTTC. It translates to CATSAQETQYF.

This rearrangement joins TRBV19 to TRBJ2-1; 8 positions agree with TRBD2. The J segment lost 6 bases and the V segment lost 5 bases, leaving 6 bases of the junction unmatched. CDR1 and CDR2 (germline): LNHDA, SQIVND (reference sequence). CDR3 length equals 14 residues. The CDR3 nucleotides are TGTGCCAGTAGTCGGCGGGAGGTAGGCAATGAGCAGTTCTTC. Residues: CASSRREVGNEQFF.

This chain connects TRBV15 to TRBJ2-2, with D perhaps matching TRBD1 (5 bases). Trimming left V 1 base short and J 0 bases short, with 15 bases between. The CDR3 has 18 amino acids. Germline V gene lookup returns CDR1 LNHNV and CDR2 YYDKDF (reference sequence). CDR3 bases: TGTGCCACCAGCAGAGCATCAGGGCGGCCTTCGAACACCGGGGAGCTGTTTTTT. It yields the protein CATSRASGRPSNTGELFF.

The V and J genes are TRBV28 and TRBJ2-1, with TRBD1 matching over 9 bases. V was pared by 3 bases and J by 8 bases, with 8 bases of the junction left unmatched. The CDR3 is 15 residues long. The germline gives CDR1 MDHEN, CDR2 SYDVKM. The CDR3 sequence is CASSLGDRGSDEQFF. The CDR3 nucleotides are TGTGCCAGCAGTTTGGGAGACAGGGGGTCGGATGAGCAGTTCTTC.

This chain joins TRBV7-3 and TRBJ2-3; D gene unclear. Trimming cost V 5 bases and J 4 bases, with 13 bases left between them. The CDR3 consists of 14 residues. Germline CDR1 SGHTA, CDR2 FQGTGA. The CDR3 sequence: CASSRLGVADTQYF. For the CDR3, the DNA is TGTGCCAGCAGCCGCCTTGGGGTTGCAGATACGCAGTATTTT. The full variable domain, with the rest looked up from reference TRBV7-3 and TRBJ2-3, is GAGVSQTPSNKVTEKGKYVELRCDPISGHTALYWYRQSLGQGPEFLIYFQGTGAADDSGLPNDRFFAVRPEGSVSTLKIQRTERGDSAVYLCASSRLGVADTQYFGPGTRLTVL.

The sample holds a few counts of this clonotype. The chain uses TRBV20-1 and TRBJ2-3; tentatively, D is TRBD1 (6 bases). V was shortened by 6 bases and J by 0 bases, with 16 bases between the two germline ends. The CDR3 length is 15 residues. The germline gives CDR1 DFQATT, CDR2 SNEGSKA (reference sequence). CDR3 amino acids: CSAPRGGLSTDTQYF. In DNA, the CDR3 is TGCAGTGCCCCGCGAGGGGGATTGAGCACAGATACGCAGTATTTT.

This chain uses TRBV3-1 with TRBJ1-2; D gene ambiguous. V lost 1 base to trimming and J lost 8 bases, with 14 bases between them. Germline V gene data show CDR1 as LGHDT and CDR2 as YNNKEL (reference sequence). The CDR3 consists of 14 residues. This CDR3 reads CASSQVVGPWGYTF. The CDR3 DNA reads as TGTGCCAGCAGCCAAGTGGTCGGCCCTTGGGGCTACACCTTC.

This clonotype appeared a few times. The chain recombines TRBV5-1 with TRBJ2-2; 8 positions agree with TRBD1. The CDR3 contains 16 residues. V shed 2 bases and J 3 bases; nucleotides not matched to a gene: 6. Germline V CDR1 and CDR2: SGHRS, YFSETQ. CDR3: CASSFRTGTDTGELFF. The CDR3 DNA reads TGCGCCAGCAGCTTCAGGACAGGGACGGACACCGGGGAGCTGTTTTTT.

The CDR3, as DNA: TGTGCCAGCAGAGATCGGGACACCGGGAACACCGGGGAGCTGTTTTTT. Translated, it gives CASRDRDTGNTGELFF. The chain recombines TRBV2 with TRBJ2-2, with a possible D match to TRBD1 (6 bases). The CDR3 covers 16 residues. The germline V gene has CDR1 SNHLY and CDR2 FYNNEI. Trimming stripped 6 bases from V and 1 base from J, with 15 bases between.

This clonotype occurred a few times. The gene calls are TRBV27 and TRBJ1-1, with TRBD1 as a possible D gene (6 bases). Per the germline V gene, CDR1 is MNHEY and CDR2 is SMNVEV (reference sequence). Deletions cut 7 bases from V and 6 bases from J, with 21 bases between. CDR3 size: 15 residues. In DNA, the CDR3 is TGTGCCAGCACCACCAGAGACAGGCTGGGGGCTGAAGCTTTCTTT. It codes for CASTTRDRLGAEAFF.

The V gene is TRBV3-1, the J gene TRBJ2-1, with TRBD1 identical over 12 bases. V trimming: 4 bases; J trimming: 9 bases; junction bases outside the gene matches: 7. From germline, CDR1 is LGHDT and CDR2 YNNKEL (reference sequence). The CDR3 contains 15 residues. CDR3 nucleotides: TGTGCCAGCAGCCTTCCGGGACAGGGGGCTGGTGAGCAGTTCTTC. Translation: CASSLPGQGAGEQFF.

In its sample, this clonotype was seen many times. The rearrangement joins TRBV29-1 to TRBJ2-3; no definite D call. This CDR3 comprises 11 residues. From germline, CDR1 is SQVTM and CDR2 ANQGSEA. The ends were cut back, 0 bases at V and 6 bases at J, with 4 bases in the middle. DNA of the CDR3: TGCAGCGTTGAAGAAGTGGATACGCAGTATTTT. This translates into CSVEEVDTQYF.

This clonotype was observed a handful of times. The chain combines TRBV12-3 or TRBV12-4 with TRBJ2-7; D call uncertain. Trimming cost V 5 bases and J 5 bases, with 10 bases left between them. The CDR3 runs to 12 residues. The CDR3 region has the DNA TGTGCCAGCAGTAGGGATACAAACGAGCAGTACTTC. It yields the protein CASSRDTNEQYF.

This clonotype occurred a few times. This chain joins TRBV18 and TRBJ2-7, with TRBD2 matching over 7 bases. Germline CDR1 KGHSH, CDR2 LQKENI. J was trimmed by 2 bases and V by 0 bases; bases with no gene match: 7. The length of the CDR3 is 16 residues. Written as DNA, the CDR3 is TGTGCCAGCTCACCACCGGTTGGCGGGACTACCTACGAGCAGTACTTC. This gives the protein CASSPPVGGTTYEQYF.

The rearrangement links TRBV19 to TRBJ2-7; 11 nucleotides agree with TRBD1. The CDR3 loop spans 15 amino acids. Germline V gene data show CDR1 as LNHDA and CDR2 as SQIVND (reference sequence). The ends lost 4 bases at V and 7 bases at J; junction bases unmatched: 9. The CDR3 loop is CASSTMGQGGVEQYF. DNA for the CDR3: TGTGCCAGTAGTACGATGGGACAGGGGGGTGTGGAGCAGTACTTC.

The chain recombines TRBV7-9 with TRBJ2-5; 7 bases map to TRBD1. V shed 3 bases, J shed 2 bases, and the junction held 3 bases outside the gene matches. This CDR3 spans 14 amino acids. Germline lookup yields CDR1 SEHNR and CDR2 FQNEAQ (reference sequence). CDR3 bases: TGTGCCAGCAGCTTCGGGACAGCTCAAGAGACCCAGTACTTC. The encoded protein is CASSFGTAQETQYF.

This chain uses TRBV5-1 with TRBJ2-1; 9 nucleotides align to TRBD2. This CDR3 is 14 amino acids long. Germline V gives CDR1 SGHRS, CDR2 YFSETQ. Unmatched junction bases numbered 4, after V lost 0 bases and J lost 9 bases. This chain's CDR3 is CASSLGGGAAEQFF. The CDR3 nucleotides read TGCGCCAGCAGCTTGGGCGGGGGGGCCGCTGAGCAGTTCTTC.

This clonotype was seen repeatedly, ten times or more. V and J are TRBV5-1 and TRBJ2-2; D perhaps matches TRBD1 (5 bases). The CDR3 is made up of 16 amino acids. Trimming removed 0 bases from V and 2 bases from J, with 11 bases in between. From germline, CDR1 is SGHRS and CDR2 YFSETQ. CDR3: CASSLEGHINTGELFF. CDR3 DNA: TGCGCCAGCAGCTTGGAGGGGCATATAAACACCGGGGAGCTGTTTTTT.

The chain recombines TRBV28 with TRBJ2-5; the D gene is possibly TRBD1 (6 bases). V lost 5 bases and J 4 bases, leaving 17 bases between the germline ends. The germline V gene has CDR1 MDHEN and CDR2 SYDVKM. The CDR3 contains 15 residues. Here the CDR3 DNA reads TGTGCCAGCAGTCCCTCTGAAACAGGGAGAGAGACCCAGTACTTC. It specifies CASSPSETGRETQYF.

The V call is TRBV3-1, the J call TRBJ1-4; 7 bases line up with TRBD1. V lost 6 bases to trimming and J lost 8 bases; unmatched junction nucleotides: 9. The V gene's germline CDR1 is LGHDT and CDR2 YNNKEL (reference sequence). The length of the CDR3 is 14 residues. CDR3 sequence reads: CASRQTGAGEKLFF. The CDR3 nucleotides read TGTGCCAGCAGACAAACAGGGGCAGGCGAAAAACTGTTTTTT.

At least ten counts were recorded for this clonotype. The chain employs TRBV12-3 or TRBV12-4 and TRBJ2-5; the D gene is possibly TRBD1 (6 bases). The CDR3 runs 15 residues. Trimming cost V 5 bases and J 5 bases, with 18 bases left between them. In DNA, the CDR3 is TGTGCCAGCAGTCCGAGGCAGGGGAAATTGGAGACCCAGTACTTC. Translation gives CASSPRQGKLETQYF.

This clonotype was detected only a few times. V is TRBV5-1 and J is TRBJ2-5; weak D call: TRBD2 (6 bases). The CDR3 runs 13 residues. Germline assignment: CDR1 SGHRS and CDR2 YFSETQ. V dropped 5 bases and J dropped 5 bases, with 13 bases sitting between them. The CDR3 DNA reads as TGCGCCAGCAGGGGAGGACAATCCGAGACCCAGTACTTC. Translated, it gives CASRGGQSETQYF.